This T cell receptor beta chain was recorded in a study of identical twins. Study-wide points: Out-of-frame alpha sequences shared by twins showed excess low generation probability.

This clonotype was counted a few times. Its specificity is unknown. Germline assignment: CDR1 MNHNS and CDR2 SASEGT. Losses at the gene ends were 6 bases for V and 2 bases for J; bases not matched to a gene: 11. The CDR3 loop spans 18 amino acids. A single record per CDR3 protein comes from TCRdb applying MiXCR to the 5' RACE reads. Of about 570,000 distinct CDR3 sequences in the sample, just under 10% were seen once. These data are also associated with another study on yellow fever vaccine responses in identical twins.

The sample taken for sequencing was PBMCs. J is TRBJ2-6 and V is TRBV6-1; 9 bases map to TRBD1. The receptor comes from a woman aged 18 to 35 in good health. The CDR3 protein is CASSATGTGPTGANVLTF. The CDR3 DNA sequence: TGTGCCAGCAGCGCGACCGGGACAGGGCCCACTGGGGCCAACGTCCTGACTTTC.